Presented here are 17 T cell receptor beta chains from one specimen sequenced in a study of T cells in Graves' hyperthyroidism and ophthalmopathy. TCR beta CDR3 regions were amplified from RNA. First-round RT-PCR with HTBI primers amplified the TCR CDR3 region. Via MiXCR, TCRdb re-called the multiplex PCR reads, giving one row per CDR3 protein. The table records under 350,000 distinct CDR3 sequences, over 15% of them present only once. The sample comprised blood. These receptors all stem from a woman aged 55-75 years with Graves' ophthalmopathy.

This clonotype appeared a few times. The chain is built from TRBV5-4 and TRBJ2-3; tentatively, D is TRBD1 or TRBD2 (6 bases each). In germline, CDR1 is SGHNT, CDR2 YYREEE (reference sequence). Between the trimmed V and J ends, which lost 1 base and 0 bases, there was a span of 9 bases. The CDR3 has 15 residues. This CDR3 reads CASSLRGDSTDTQYF. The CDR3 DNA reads TGTGCCAGCAGCTTGAGGGGGGATAGCACAGATACGCAGTATTTT.

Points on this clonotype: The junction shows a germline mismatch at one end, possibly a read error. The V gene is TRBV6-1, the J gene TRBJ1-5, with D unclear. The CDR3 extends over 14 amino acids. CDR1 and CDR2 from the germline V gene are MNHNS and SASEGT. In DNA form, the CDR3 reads TGTGCCAGCAGAGAAGGGTTCGGCAATCAGCCCCAGCATTTT. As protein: CASREGFGNQPQHF.

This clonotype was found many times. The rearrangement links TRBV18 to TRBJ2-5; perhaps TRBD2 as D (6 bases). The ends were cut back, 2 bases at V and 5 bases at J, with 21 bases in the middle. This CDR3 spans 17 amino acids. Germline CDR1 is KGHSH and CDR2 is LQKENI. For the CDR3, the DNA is TGTGCCAGCTCACCAAGGGCGGGAATCCAAGAAAGGGAGACCCAGTACTTC. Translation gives CASSPRAGIQERETQYF.

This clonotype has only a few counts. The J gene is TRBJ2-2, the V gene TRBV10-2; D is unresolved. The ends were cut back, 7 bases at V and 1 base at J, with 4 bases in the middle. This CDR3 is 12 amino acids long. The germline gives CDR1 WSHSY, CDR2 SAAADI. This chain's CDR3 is CASKGNTGELFF. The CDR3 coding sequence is TGCGCCAGCAAAGGGAACACCGGGGAGCTGTTTTTT.

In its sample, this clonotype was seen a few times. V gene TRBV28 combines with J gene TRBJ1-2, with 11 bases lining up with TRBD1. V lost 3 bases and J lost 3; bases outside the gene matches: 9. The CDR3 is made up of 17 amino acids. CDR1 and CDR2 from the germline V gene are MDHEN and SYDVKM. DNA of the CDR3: TGTGCCAGCAGTTTTGTGGGACAGGGGGTCGGGTACTATGGCTACACCTTC. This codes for CASSFVGQGVGYYGYTF.

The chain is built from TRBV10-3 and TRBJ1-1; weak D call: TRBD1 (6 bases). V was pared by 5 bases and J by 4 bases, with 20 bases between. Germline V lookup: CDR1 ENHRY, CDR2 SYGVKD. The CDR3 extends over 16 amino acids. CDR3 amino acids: CAISTPRRGSITEAFF. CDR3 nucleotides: TGTGCCATCAGTACCCCCCGCAGGGGCAGTATCACTGAAGCTTTCTTT.

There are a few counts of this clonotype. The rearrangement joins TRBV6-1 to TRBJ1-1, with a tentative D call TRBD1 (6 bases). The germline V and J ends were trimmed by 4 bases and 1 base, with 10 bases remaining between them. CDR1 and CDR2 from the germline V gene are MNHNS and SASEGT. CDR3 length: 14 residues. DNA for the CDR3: TGTGCCAGCAGTGGCCGGACAGCGAACACTGAAGCTTTCTTT. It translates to CASSGRTANTEAFF.

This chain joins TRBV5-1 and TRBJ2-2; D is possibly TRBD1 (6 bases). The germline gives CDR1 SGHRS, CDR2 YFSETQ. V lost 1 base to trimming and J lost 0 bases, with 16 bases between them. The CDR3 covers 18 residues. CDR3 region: CASSLFLQGPSNTGELFF. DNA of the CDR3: TGCGCCAGCAGCTTGTTCTTACAGGGACCCTCGAACACCGGGGAGCTGTTTTTT.

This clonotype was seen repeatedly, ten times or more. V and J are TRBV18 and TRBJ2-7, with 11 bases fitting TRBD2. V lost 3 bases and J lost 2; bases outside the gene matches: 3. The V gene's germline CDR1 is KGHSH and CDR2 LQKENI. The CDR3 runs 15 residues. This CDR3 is CASSPKTSGTYEQYF. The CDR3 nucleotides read TGTGCCAGCTCACCTAAGACTAGCGGGACCTACGAGCAGTACTTC.

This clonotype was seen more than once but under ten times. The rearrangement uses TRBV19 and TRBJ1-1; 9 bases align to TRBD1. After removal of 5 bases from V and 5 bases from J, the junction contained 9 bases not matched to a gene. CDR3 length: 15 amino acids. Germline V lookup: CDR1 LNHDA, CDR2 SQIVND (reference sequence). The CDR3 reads CASSSRTGVDTEAFF. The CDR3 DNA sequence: TGTGCCAGTAGTTCCCGGACAGGGGTGGATACTGAAGCTTTCTTT. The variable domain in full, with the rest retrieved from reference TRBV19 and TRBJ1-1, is DGGITQSPKYLFRKEGQNVTLSCEQNLNHDAMYWYRQDPGQGLRLIYYSQIVNDFQKGDIAEGYSVSREKKESFPLTVTSAQKNPTAFYLCASSSRTGVDTEAFFGQGTRLTVV.

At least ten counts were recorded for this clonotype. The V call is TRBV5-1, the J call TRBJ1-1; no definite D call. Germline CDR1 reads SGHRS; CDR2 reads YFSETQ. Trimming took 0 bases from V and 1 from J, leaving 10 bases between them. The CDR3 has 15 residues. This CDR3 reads CASSLAVVGNTEAFF. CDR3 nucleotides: TGCGCCAGCAGCTTGGCTGTGGTCGGGAACACTGAAGCTTTCTTT.

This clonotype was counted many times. DNA for the CDR3: TGTGCCAGCAGCCAGACAGGGGGCCACTATGGCTACACCTTC. It codes for CASSQTGGHYGYTF. The rearrangement joins TRBV7-8 to TRBJ1-2; 10 nucleotides align to TRBD1. The V gene's germline CDR1 is SGHVS and CDR2 FQNEAQ. After removal of 5 bases from V and 3 bases from J, the junction contained 3 bases not matched to a gene. The CDR3 is 14 residues long. The full variable domain, in which reference TRBV7-8 and TRBJ1-2 provide the parts outside the CDR3, is GAGVSQSPRYKVAKRGQDVALRCDPISGHVSLFWYQQALGQGPEFLTYFQNEAQLDKSGLPSDRFFAERPEGSVSTLKIQRTQQEDSAVYLCASSQTGGHYGYTFGSGTRLTVV.

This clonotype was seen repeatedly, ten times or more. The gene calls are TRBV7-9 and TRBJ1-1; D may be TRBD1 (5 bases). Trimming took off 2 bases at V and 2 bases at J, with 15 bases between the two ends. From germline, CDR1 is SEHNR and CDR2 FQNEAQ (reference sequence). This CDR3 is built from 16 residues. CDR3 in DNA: TGTGCCAGCAGCTTATTCGATATAACAGGAAACACTGAAGCTTTCTTT. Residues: CASSLFDITGNTEAFF.

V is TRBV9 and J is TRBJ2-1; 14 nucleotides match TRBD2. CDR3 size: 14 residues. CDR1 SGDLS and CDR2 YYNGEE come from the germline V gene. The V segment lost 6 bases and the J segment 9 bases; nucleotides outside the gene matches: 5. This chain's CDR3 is CASIGTSGSGEQFF. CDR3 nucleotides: TGTGCCAGCATAGGGACTAGCGGGAGTGGTGAGCAGTTCTTC.

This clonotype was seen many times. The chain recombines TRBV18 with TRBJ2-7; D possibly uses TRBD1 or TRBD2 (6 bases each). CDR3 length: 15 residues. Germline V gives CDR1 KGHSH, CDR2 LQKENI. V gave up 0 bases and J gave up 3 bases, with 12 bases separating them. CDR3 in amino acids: CASSPPRDTGYEQYF. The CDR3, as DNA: TGTGCCAGCTCACCACCGCGGGACACCGGCTACGAGCAGTACTTC.

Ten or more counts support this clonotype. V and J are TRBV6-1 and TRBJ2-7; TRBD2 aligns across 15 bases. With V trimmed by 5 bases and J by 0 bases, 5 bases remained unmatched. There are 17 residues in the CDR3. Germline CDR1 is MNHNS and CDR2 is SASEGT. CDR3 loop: CASSLGLAGGHSYEQYF. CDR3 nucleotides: TGTGCCAGCAGTCTGGGACTAGCGGGGGGCCACTCCTACGAGCAGTACTTC.

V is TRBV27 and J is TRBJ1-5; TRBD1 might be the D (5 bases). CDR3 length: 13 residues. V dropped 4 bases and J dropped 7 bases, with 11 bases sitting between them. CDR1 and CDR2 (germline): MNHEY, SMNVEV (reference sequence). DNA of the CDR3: TGTGCCAGCAGTTCTGGGGGGAGACAGCCCCAGCATTTT. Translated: CASSSGGRQPQHF.